Below, 21 T cell receptor beta chains from the same sample are listed, as sequenced in a study of HIV-infected children after antiretroviral therapy interruption (dated by TCRdb to about 2019). Reading the label with the study, this specimen's treatment or condition is: PENTA 11 planned treatment interruption arm or continuous ART arm. Library generation was performed with 3' RACE. Sequenced using an Illumina MiSeq. TCR libraries were constructed from RNA with a 3' RACE protocol that used unique molecular identifiers to correct for PCR amplification bias. The public reads were quality trimmed at Q25 with fastp and then assembled into clones with MiXCR by TCRdb, keeping productive beta chains. Identical CDR3 proteins give one entry, which carries the most common genes and DNA. This sample has some 41,000 distinct CDR3 sequences in its table, and approximately 7% of those were observed once. Just under 1% of the sample belongs to the ten largest clones.

Sequenced here: CD45RA+ CD4+ T cells from PBMCs, pooled from several time points, sampled from a donor given antiretroviral therapy, either interrupted or continuous. Sample cell subset or site, as interpreted from the label and publication: naive CD4+ CD45RA+ CD45RO- T cells. These TCRs come from a pool of human donors with HIV.

In this sample, this clonotype turned up many times. The chain employs TRBV12-3 or TRBV12-4 and TRBJ2-5; D might be TRBD1 or TRBD2, each matching 5 bases. Trimming cost V 5 bases and J 0 bases, with 22 bases left between them. The CDR3 loop spans 18 amino acids. CDR3: CASSNKLRGVGYQETQYF. The DNA of the CDR3 is TGTGCCAGCAGTAACAAATTAAGGGGAGTGGGGTACCAAGAGACCCAGTACTTC.

DNA for the CDR3: TGTGCCAGCAGTGAAGGCCAGCCCAGCACAGATACGCAGTATTTT. It encodes CASSEGQPSTDTQYF. The V gene is TRBV2, the J gene TRBJ2-3; D gene ambiguous. V dropped 1 base and J dropped 0 bases, with 8 bases sitting between them. Germline values: CDR1 SNHLY, CDR2 FYNNEI. The CDR3 contains 15 residues.

This clonotype was detected many times. CDR3: CASSLSRDEGTDTQYF. CDR3 in DNA: TGTGCCAGCAGTTTGTCCAGGGACGAGGGCACAGATACGCAGTATTTT. The gene calls are TRBV7-3 and TRBJ2-3, with D perhaps matching TRBD1 or TRBD2 (5 bases each). The CDR3 extends over 16 amino acids. Germline V gene sequence: CDR1 SGHTA, CDR2 FQGTGA. Deletions cut 6 bases from V and 1 base from J, with 17 bases between.

This clonotype was seen ten or more times. The junction departs from the called germline gene at one end, perhaps through a read error. The chain is built from TRBV12-3 or TRBV12-4 and TRBJ2-4, with TRBD1 identical over 12 bases. The CDR3 totals 16 residues. CDR3 amino acids: CASSLGTGGEQNTLYF. CDR3 nucleotides: TGTGCCAGCAGTTTGGGGACAGGGGGCGAACAAAACACCTTGTACTTT.

The chain links TRBV4-3 to TRBJ2-3; 11 bases line up with TRBD2. Unmatched junction bases numbered 5, after V lost 4 bases and J lost 2 bases. Germline V gene sequence: CDR1 LGHNA, CDR2 YSLEER. The CDR3 extends over 16 amino acids. As DNA, the CDR3 is TGCGCCAGCAGCCTGATTAGCGGGGGGGCCACAGATACGCAGTATTTT. This sequence encodes CASSLISGGATDTQYF.

This chain joins TRBV7-9 and TRBJ2-7, with TRBD2 matching over 7 bases. Germline V gene lookup returns CDR1 SEHNR and CDR2 FQNEAQ (reference sequence). This CDR3 contains 13 residues. V dropped 3 bases and J dropped 6; count of bases not matched to a gene: 5. The CDR3 loop is CASSFAGAVEQYF. CDR3 DNA sequence: TGTGCCAGCAGCTTCGCGGGAGCGGTCGAGCAGTACTTC. The variable domain in full, with the rest retrieved from reference TRBV7-9 and TRBJ2-7, is DTGVSQNPRHKITKRGQNVTFRCDPISEHNRLYWYRQTLGQGPEFLTYFQNEAQLEKSRLLSDRFSAERPKGSFSTLEIQRTEQGDSAMYLCASSFAGAVEQYFGPGTRLTVT.

This clonotype was seen many times. The chain has TRBV12-5 and TRBJ2-5; D not certain. The length of the CDR3 is 11 residues. Trimming took off 6 bases at V and 2 bases at J, with 4 bases between the two ends. Per the germline V gene, CDR1 is LGHNT and CDR2 is FRNRAP. CDR3 DNA sequence: TGTGCTAGTGGACTGCAAGAGACCCAGTACTTC. Translation: CASGLQETQYF.

This clonotype was counted at least ten times. The chain has TRBV12-3 or TRBV12-4 and TRBJ2-3, with D possibly TRBD2 on 5 matching bases. CDR3 length: 16 amino acids. V was clipped by 5 bases and J by 2 bases, with 17 bases between them. The CDR3 DNA follows: TGTGCCAGCAGTCATAGAGCGGCCGTCCCCACAGATACGCAGTATTTT. As protein: CASSHRAAVPTDTQYF.

The sample holds a few counts of this clonotype. The J gene is TRBJ1-1, the V gene TRBV19; D not certain. CDR3 size: 14 residues. Trimming took off 0 bases at V and 0 bases at J, with 5 bases between the two ends. Germline V gene data show CDR1 as LNHDA and CDR2 as SQIVND (reference sequence). CDR3 region: CASSIDRLNTEAFF. The CDR3 DNA reads as TGTGCCAGTAGTATAGACAGGCTGAACACTGAAGCTTTCTTT.

This clonotype was observed at least ten times. The chain carries TRBV6-5 and TRBJ2-5, with D possibly TRBD1 on 6 matching bases. The germline gives CDR1 MNHEY, CDR2 SVGAGI. The length of the CDR3 is 14 residues. V was trimmed by 4 bases and J by 3 bases, leaving 12 bases between them. For the CDR3, the DNA is TGTGCCAGCAGTTCACTCCAGGGGAAAGAGACCCAGTACTTC. Its protein is CASSSLQGKETQYF.

Many counts were recorded for this clonotype. This chain uses TRBV5-1 with TRBJ1-4; D unclear. CDR1 and CDR2 from the germline V gene are SGHRS and YFSETQ. The CDR3 covers 15 residues. V lost 8 bases and J lost 0, with 14 bases in between. The CDR3 DNA follows: TGCGCCAGTGGAACCGGAGCTGCAACTAATGAAAAACTGTTTTTT. Its protein is CASGTGAATNEKLFF.

This clonotype occurred many times. This chain links TRBV4-1 with TRBJ1-5; the D is unclear. This CDR3 is 13 amino acids long. The germline CDR1 and CDR2 sequences are MGHRA and YSYEKL. Trimming stripped 4 bases from V and 4 bases from J, with 8 bases between. CDR3 bases: TGCGCCAGCAGCCGTCCGGGGAATCAGCCCCAGCATTTT. Its translation: CASSRPGNQPQHF.

The V call is TRBV5-1, the J call TRBJ2-3, with a possible D match to TRBD1 (6 bases). This CDR3 has 15 residues. V lost 4 bases to trimming and J lost 2 bases, with 14 bases between them. Germline CDR1 reads SGHRS; CDR2 reads YFSETQ. The CDR3 coding sequence is TGCGCCAGCAGCAACGGACAGCTCCACACAGATACGCAGTATTTT. Translated, it gives CASSNGQLHTDTQYF.

This clonotype was seen many times. The genes are TRBV3-1 and TRBJ1-2; 7 bases match TRBD1. The germline CDR1 and CDR2 sequences are LGHDT and YNNKEL (reference sequence). J lost 5 bases, V lost 4 bases, and 4 bases had no gene match. The CDR3 length is 13 residues. The CDR3 is CASSRQGPYGYTF. The CDR3 DNA reads as TGTGCCAGCAGCCGACAGGGTCCGTATGGCTACACCTTC.

This clonotype was counted between two and nine times. The chain recombines TRBV6-1 with TRBJ1-5; weak D call: TRBD1 (5 bases). Looked up from germline, CDR1 is MNHNS and CDR2 is SASEGT. V was trimmed by 4 bases and J by 0 bases, leaving 10 bases between them. The CDR3 extends over 15 amino acids. The CDR3 is CASSGQGLSNQPQHF. The CDR3 coding sequence is TGTGCCAGCAGTGGTCAGGGTCTTAGCAATCAGCCCCAGCATTTT.

This clonotype was detected many times. V gene TRBV20-1 combines with J gene TRBJ2-2; D gene uncertain. The CDR3 contains 13 residues. The V end was cut by 2 bases, the J end by 0 bases, with 4 bases between. CDR1 and CDR2 (germline): DFQATT, SNEGSKA (reference sequence). CDR3 sequence (DNA): TGCAGTGCTAGAAAACCGAACACCGGGGAGCTGTTTTTT. This codes for CSARKPNTGELFF.

Many counts were recorded for this clonotype. The chain has TRBV24-1 and TRBJ2-1; possibly TRBD1 for D (6 bases). From germline, CDR1 is KGHDR and CDR2 SFDVKD. The CDR3 covers 18 residues. V lost 1 base and J 0 bases, leaving 15 bases between the germline ends. As DNA, the CDR3 is TGTGCCACCAGTGATTTTCCAGGGGCAAAAAGCTCCTACAATGAGCAGTTCTTC. Translated, it gives CATSDFPGAKSSYNEQFF.

This clonotype was seen many times. V and J are TRBV10-3 and TRBJ1-2; no reliable D call. V lost 3 bases to trimming and J lost 8 bases, with 19 bases between them. Germline lookup yields CDR1 ENHRY and CDR2 SYGVKD. This CDR3 contains 15 residues. Written as DNA, the CDR3 is TGTGCCATCAGTGAAGGAGGCGGGATAGGAGGCGGCTACACCTTC. This codes for CAISEGGGIGGGYTF.

Many counts were recorded for this clonotype. The rearrangement joins TRBV20-1 to TRBJ2-7, with 11 bases identical to TRBD1. The CDR3 has 14 residues. From germline, CDR1 is DFQATT and CDR2 SNEGSKA (reference sequence). Germline trimming cut 3 bases from V and 7 bases from J; bases unmatched to any gene: 8. The CDR3 loop reads CSASRDRGSGEQYF. DNA of the CDR3: TGCAGTGCTAGCCGGGACAGGGGGTCTGGAGAGCAGTACTTC.

This clonotype was detected many times. V gene TRBV28 combines with J gene TRBJ1-2, with D unclear. V was cut by 4 bases and J by 6 bases, with 12 bases left in between. Germline CDR1 and CDR2: MDHEN and SYDVKM. The CDR3 sequence is 13 residues long. CDR3 protein: CASSSLELNGYTF. The CDR3 DNA follows: TGTGCCAGCAGTTCGCTGGAGCTAAATGGCTACACCTTC.

Many counts were recorded for this clonotype. One end of the junction is discordant with germline, which a read error may explain. The chain links TRBV23-1 to TRBJ1-4; 10 positions agree with TRBD1. TRBV23-1 is labeled an ORF, and its function is uncertain. CDR3 length: 14 residues. DNA of the CDR3: TGTGCCAGCAGTCCGGGACAGGGGAACGAAAGATTATTTTTC. Amino acids: CASSPGQGNERLFF.